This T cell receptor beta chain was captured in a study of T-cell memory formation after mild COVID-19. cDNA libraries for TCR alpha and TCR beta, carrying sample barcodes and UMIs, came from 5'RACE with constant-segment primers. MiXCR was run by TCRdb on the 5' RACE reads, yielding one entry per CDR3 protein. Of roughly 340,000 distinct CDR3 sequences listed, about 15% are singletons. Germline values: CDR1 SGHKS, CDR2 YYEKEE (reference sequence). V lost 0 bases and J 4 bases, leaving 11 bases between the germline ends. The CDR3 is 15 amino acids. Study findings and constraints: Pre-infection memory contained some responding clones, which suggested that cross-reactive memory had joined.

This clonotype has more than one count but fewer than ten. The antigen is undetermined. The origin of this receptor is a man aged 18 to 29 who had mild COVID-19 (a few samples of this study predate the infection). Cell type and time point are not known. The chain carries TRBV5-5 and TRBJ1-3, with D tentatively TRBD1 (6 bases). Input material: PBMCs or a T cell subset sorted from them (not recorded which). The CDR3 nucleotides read TGTGCCAGCAGCTTGGACAGGGCGGGCGGAAACACCATATATTTT. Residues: CASSLDRAGGNTIYF.